These 10 T cell receptor beta chains were sequenced from one sample in a study of identical twins. TCRdb passed the 5' RACE reads through MiXCR, listing each CDR3 protein once. The sample has some 790,000 distinct CDR3 sequences; 15% to 20% are singletons. This sample also appeared in a second study, on T cells expressing NK-cell markers.

Material for sequencing was PBMCs. The receptors here all came from a woman aged 18-35 years in good health.

The V and J genes are TRBV18 and TRBJ2-7; 7 nucleotides match TRBD1. The CDR3 has 15 amino acids. Germline assignment: CDR1 KGHSH and CDR2 LQKENI. Trimming removed 3 bases from V and 5 bases from J; junction bases left unmatched: 10. CDR3 coding DNA: TGTGCCAGCTCACCTCCCGGCAGGGACAGAGACGAGCAGTACTTC. Amino acids: CASSPPGRDRDEQYF.

V usage is TRBV5-1 and J usage is TRBJ1-1, with 9 bases matching TRBD1. This CDR3 contains 14 residues. After removal of 4 bases from V and 4 bases from J, the junction contained 5 bases not matched to a gene. The germline V gene has CDR1 SGHRS and CDR2 YFSETQ. CDR3 loop: CASSLETGGTEAFF. The DNA for the CDR3 is TGCGCCAGCAGCCTTGAGACAGGGGGCACTGAAGCTTTCTTT.

In this sample, this clonotype turned up once. The chain carries TRBV11-2 and TRBJ2-7; D possibly uses TRBD1 or TRBD2 (6 bases each). This CDR3 region has 13 residues. Germline values: CDR1 SGHAT, CDR2 FQNNGV. The V gene lost 11 bases and the J gene lost 3 bases, with 17 bases spanning the gap. This CDR3 is CALNGGEFYEQYF. In nucleotides, the CDR3 is TGTGCCCTCAACGGGGGCGAATTCTACGAGCAGTACTTC.

The sample holds one count of this clonotype. The CDR3 spells CASSPLLLTPNTEAFF. The CDR3 DNA is TGTGCCAGCTCACCACTTTTATTGACTCCGAACACTGAAGCTTTCTTT. This chain joins TRBV18 and TRBJ1-1, with D unclear. Germline V gene data show CDR1 as KGHSH and CDR2 as LQKENI. V was trimmed by 1 base and J by 1 base, leaving 13 bases between them. The CDR3 spans 16 residues. The whole variable domain, filled in from reference TRBV18 and TRBJ1-1, reads NAGVMQNPRHLVRRRGQEARLRCSPMKGHSHVYWYRQLPEEGLKFMVYLQKENIIDESGMPKERFSAEFPKEGPSILRIQQVVRGDSAAYFCASSPLLLTPNTEAFFGQGTRLTVV.

This clonotype came up many times. The chain couples TRBV10-3 to TRBJ2-7, with 15 positions matching TRBD2. CDR1 and CDR2 (germline): ENHRY, SYGVKD. This CDR3 is 14 amino acids long. J gave up 6 bases and V 4 bases, and 1 base lay outside the gene matches. The DNA of the CDR3 is TGTGCCATCAGTGGGGGACTAGCGGGGGGCGAGCAGTACTTC. Its translation: CAISGGLAGGEQYF.

This chain connects TRBV5-1 to TRBJ2-1; 10 bases fit TRBD2. After removal of 3 bases from V and 6 bases from J, the junction contained 9 bases not matched to a gene. The length of the CDR3 is 16 residues. CDR1 and CDR2 (germline): SGHRS, YFSETQ. The CDR3 region has the DNA TGCGCCAGCAGCTCCACACTAGCGGGGAACATCAATGAGCAGTTCTTC. It codes for CASSSTLAGNINEQFF. The full variable domain, with the rest looked up from reference TRBV5-1 and TRBJ2-1, is KAGVTQTPRYLIKTRGQQVTLSCSPISGHRSVSWYQQTPGQGLQFLFEYFSETQRNKGNFPGRFSGRQFSNSRSEMNVSTLELGDSALYLCASSSTLAGNINEQFFGPGTRLTVL.

This chain uses TRBV5-1 with TRBJ2-5; possibly TRBD1 for D (6 bases). The CDR3 extends over 14 amino acids. The germline V and J ends were trimmed by 4 bases and 5 bases, with 15 bases remaining between them. The V gene's germline CDR1 is SGHRS and CDR2 YFSETQ. The CDR3 nucleotides read TGCGCCAGCAGCGAGGCGACAGGTTTGGAGACCCAGTACTTC. Translating it yields CASSEATGLETQYF.

This clonotype has a handful of counts. The rearrangement joins TRBV7-3 to TRBJ2-1, with D hard to call. This CDR3 is built from 16 residues. The ends were cut back, 2 bases at V and 5 bases at J, with 16 bases in the middle. From germline, CDR1 is SGHTA and CDR2 FQGTGA. CDR3 protein: CASSLWGFGNHNEQFF. The DNA of the CDR3 is TGTGCCAGCAGCTTATGGGGTTTTGGTAATCACAATGAGCAGTTCTTC.

This clonotype occurred a few times. V gene TRBV27 combines with J gene TRBJ2-1, with 7 bases aligning to TRBD1. Germline CDR1 is MNHEY and CDR2 is SMNVEV (reference sequence). This CDR3 has 20 residues. Germline trimming cut 3 bases from V and 0 bases from J; bases unmatched to any gene: 17. In nucleotides, the CDR3 is TGTGCCAGCAGTTTGAGGGGGACAGCCCTACCCACGAGCTCCTACAATGAGCAGTTCTTC. This sequence encodes CASSLRGTALPTSSYNEQFF.

This clonotype has just a few counts. The chain links TRBV11-2 to TRBJ2-1, with TRBD2 identical over 8 bases. Germline assignment: CDR1 SGHAT and CDR2 FQNNGV. V trimming: 1 base; J trimming: 8 bases; junction bases outside the gene matches: 7. CDR3 length: 15 amino acids. The CDR3 nucleotides read TGTGCCAGCAGCTTAGCATCAAGCGGGAGCTATGAGCAGTTCTTC. This encodes CASSLASSGSYEQFF.